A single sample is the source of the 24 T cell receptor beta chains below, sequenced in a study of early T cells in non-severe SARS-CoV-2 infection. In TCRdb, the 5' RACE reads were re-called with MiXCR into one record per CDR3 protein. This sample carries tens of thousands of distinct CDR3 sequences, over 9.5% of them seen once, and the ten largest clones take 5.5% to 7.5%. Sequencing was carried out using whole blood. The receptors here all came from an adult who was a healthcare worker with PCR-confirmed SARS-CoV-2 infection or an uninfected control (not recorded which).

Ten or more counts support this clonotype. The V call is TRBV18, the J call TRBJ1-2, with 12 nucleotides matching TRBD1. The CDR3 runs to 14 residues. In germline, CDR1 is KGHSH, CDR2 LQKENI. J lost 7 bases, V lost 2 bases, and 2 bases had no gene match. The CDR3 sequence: CASSPGTGGSGYTF. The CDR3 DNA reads TGTGCCAGCTCACCAGGGACAGGGGGCTCTGGCTACACCTTC.

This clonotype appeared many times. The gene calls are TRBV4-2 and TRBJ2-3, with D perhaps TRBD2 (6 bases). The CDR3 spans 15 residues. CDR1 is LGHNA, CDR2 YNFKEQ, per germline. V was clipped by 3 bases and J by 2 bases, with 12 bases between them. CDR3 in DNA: TGTGCCAGCAGCCACGGGACTGCGTTCACAGATACGCAGTATTTT. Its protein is CASSHGTAFTDTQYF.

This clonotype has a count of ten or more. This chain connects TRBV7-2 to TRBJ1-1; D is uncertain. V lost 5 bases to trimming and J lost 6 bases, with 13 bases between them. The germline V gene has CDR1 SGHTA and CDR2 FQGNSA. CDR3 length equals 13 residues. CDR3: CASSKPRLSEAFF. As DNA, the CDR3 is TGTGCCAGCAGCAAACCACGGTTGTCTGAAGCTTTCTTT.

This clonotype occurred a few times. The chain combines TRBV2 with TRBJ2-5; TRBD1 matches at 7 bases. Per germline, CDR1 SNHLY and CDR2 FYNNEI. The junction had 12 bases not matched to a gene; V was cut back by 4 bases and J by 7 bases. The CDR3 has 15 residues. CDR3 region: CASSGPGTERRTQYF. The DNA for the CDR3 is TGTGCCAGCAGTGGTCCGGGGACAGAAAGAAGGACCCAGTACTTC.

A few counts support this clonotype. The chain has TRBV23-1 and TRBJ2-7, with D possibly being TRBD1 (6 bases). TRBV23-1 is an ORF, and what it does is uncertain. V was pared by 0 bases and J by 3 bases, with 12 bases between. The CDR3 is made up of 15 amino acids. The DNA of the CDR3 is TGCGCCAGCAGTCAATCGGAGGACAGCCTCTACGAGCAGTACTTC. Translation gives CASSQSEDSLYEQYF.

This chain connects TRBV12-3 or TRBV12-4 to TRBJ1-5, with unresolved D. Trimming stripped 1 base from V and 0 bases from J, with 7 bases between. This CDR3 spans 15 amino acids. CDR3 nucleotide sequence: TGTGCCAGCAGTTTAGATAGTAGTAGCAATCAGCCCCAGCATTTT. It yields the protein CASSLDSSSNQPQHF.

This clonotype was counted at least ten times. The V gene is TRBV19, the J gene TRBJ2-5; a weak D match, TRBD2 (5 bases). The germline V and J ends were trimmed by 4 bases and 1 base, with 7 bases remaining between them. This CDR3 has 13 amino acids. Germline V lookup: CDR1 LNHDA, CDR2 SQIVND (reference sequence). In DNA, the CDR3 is TGTGCCAGTAGTACGGACTTCCAAGAGACCCAGTACTTC. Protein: CASSTDFQETQYF.

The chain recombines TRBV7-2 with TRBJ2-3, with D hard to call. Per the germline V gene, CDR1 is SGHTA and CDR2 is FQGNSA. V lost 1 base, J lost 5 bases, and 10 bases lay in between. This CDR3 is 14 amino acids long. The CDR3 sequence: CASSLGRPIDTQYF. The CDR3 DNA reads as TGTGCCAGCAGCTTAGGAAGGCCGATAGATACGCAGTATTTT.

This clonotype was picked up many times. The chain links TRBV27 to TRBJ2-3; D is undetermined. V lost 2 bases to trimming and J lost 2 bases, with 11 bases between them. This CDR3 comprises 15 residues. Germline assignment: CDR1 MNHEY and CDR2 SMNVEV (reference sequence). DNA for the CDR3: TGTGCCAGCAGTTTAACTGGACCGGCCACAGATACGCAGTATTTT. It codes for CASSLTGPATDTQYF.

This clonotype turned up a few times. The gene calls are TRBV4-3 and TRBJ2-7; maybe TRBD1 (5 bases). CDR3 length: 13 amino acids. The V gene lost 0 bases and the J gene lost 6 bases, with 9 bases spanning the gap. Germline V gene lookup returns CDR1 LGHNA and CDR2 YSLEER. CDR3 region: CASSQERQTEQYF. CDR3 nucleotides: TGCGCCAGCAGCCAAGAGAGACAGACCGAGCAGTACTTC.

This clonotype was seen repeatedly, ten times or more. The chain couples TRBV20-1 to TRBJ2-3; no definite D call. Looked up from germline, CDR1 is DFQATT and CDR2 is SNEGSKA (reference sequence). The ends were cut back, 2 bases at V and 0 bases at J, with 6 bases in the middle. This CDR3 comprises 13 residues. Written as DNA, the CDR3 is TGCAGTGCTAGACCTACTAGCACAGATACGCAGTATTTT. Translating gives CSARPTSTDTQYF.

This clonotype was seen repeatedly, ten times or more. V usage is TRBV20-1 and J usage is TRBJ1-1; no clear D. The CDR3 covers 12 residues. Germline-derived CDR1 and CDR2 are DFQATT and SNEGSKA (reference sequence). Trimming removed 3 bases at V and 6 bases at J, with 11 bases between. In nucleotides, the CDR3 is TGCAGTGCTAGCGAATCTAACGCTGAAGCTTTCTTT. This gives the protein CSASESNAEAFF.

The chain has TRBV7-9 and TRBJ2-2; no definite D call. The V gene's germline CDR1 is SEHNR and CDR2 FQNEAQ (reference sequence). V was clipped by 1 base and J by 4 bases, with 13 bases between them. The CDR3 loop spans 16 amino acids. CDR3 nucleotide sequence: TGTGCCAGCAGCTTAGTTTTGGCCGTGTCCACCGGGGAGCTGTTTTTT. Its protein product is CASSLVLAVSTGELFF.

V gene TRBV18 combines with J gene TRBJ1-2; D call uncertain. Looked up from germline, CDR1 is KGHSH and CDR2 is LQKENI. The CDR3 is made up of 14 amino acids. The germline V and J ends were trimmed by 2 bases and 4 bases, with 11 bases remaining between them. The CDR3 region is CASSPSEGLYGYTF. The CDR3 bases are TGTGCCAGCTCACCAAGCGAAGGGCTCTATGGCTACACCTTC.

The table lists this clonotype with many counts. The CDR3 nucleotides read TGTGCCAGCAGCCAACCCTACAATGAGCAGTTCTTC. Its protein is CASSQPYNEQFF. The chain recombines TRBV3-1 with TRBJ2-1; D ambiguous. Germline CDR1 LGHDT, CDR2 YNNKEL (reference sequence). Trimming removed 2 bases at V and 2 bases at J, with 1 base between. The CDR3 loop spans 12 amino acids.

For the CDR3, the DNA is TGCGCCAGCAGCTTAGAGTTTGAGCAGTTCTTC. Translating gives CASSLEFEQFF. The gene calls are TRBV4-1 and TRBJ2-1; D not certain. The CDR3 extends over 11 amino acids. V was clipped by 5 bases and J by 9 bases, with 8 bases between them. Germline CDR1 reads MGHRA; CDR2 reads YSYEKL.

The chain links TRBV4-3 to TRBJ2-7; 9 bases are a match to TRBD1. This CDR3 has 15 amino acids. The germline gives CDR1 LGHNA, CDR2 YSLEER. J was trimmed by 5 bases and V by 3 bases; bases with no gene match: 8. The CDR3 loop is CASSHRLTGGDEQYF. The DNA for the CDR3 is TGCGCCAGCAGCCATAGGTTGACAGGGGGGGACGAGCAGTACTTC.

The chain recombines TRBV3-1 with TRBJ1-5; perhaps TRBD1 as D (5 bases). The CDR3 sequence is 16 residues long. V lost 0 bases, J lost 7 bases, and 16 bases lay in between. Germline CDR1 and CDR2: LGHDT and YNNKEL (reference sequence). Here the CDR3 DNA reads TGTGCCAGCAGCCAAGATCTTCCCCGGGCAGGGCAGCCCCAGCATTTT. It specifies CASSQDLPRAGQPQHF.

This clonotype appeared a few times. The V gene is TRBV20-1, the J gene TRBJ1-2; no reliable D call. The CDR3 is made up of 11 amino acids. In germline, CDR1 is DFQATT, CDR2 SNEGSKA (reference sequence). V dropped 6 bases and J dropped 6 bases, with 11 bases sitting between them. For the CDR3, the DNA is TGCAGTGCGGAGGGCGATCATGGCTACACCTTC. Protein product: CSAEGDHGYTF.

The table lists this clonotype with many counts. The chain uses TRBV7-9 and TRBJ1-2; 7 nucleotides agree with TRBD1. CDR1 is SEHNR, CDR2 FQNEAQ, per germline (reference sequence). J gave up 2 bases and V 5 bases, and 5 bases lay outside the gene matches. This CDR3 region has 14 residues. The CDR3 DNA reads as TGTGCCAGCAGCCGGGACAGATTCAACTATGGCTACACCTTC. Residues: CASSRDRFNYGYTF.

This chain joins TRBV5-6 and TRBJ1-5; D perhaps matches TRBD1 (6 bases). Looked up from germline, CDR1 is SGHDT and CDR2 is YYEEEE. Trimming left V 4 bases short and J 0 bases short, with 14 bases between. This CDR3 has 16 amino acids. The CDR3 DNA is TGTGCCAGCAGCATAAGACAGGACTCTAGCAATCAGCCCCAGCATTTT. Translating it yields CASSIRQDSSNQPQHF.

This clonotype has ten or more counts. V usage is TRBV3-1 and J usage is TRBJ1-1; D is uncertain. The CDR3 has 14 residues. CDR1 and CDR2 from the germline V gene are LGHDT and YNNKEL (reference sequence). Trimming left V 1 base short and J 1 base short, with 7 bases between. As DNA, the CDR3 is TGTGCCAGCAGCCAAGTTGGAGGGAACACTGAAGCTTTCTTT. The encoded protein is CASSQVGGNTEAFF.

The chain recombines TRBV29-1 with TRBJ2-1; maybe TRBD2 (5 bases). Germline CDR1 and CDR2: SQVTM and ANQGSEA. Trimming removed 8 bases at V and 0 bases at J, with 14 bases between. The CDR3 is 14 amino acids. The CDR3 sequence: CSSRELSSYNEQFF. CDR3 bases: TGCAGCTCCCGGGAACTCAGCTCCTACAATGAGCAGTTCTTC.

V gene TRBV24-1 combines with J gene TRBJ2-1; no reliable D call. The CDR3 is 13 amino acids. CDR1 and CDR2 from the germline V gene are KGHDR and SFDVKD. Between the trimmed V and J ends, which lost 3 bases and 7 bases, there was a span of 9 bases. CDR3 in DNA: TGTGCCACCAGTGATGACCGGAAAAATGAGCAGTTCTTC. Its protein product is CATSDDRKNEQFF.